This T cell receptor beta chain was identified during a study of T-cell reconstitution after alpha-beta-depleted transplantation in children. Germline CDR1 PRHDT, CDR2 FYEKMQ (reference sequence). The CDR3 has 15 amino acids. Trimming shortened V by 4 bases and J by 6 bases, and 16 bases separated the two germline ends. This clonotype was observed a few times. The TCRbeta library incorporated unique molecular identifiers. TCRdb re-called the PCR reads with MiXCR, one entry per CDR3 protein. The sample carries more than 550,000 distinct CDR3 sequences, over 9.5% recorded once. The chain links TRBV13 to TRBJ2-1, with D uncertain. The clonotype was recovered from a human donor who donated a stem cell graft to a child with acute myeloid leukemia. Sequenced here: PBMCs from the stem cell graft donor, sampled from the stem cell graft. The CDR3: CASSSQSVYSNEQFF. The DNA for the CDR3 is TGTGCCAGCAGCTCCCAAAGTGTCTATTCCAATGAGCAGTTCTTC. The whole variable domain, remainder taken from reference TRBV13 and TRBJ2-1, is AAGVIQSPRHLIKEKRETATLKCYPIPRHDTVYWYQQGPGQDPQFLISFYEKMQSDKGSIPDRFSAQQFSDYHSELNMSSLELGDSALYFCASSSQSVYSNEQFFGPGTRLTVL.